The 23 T cell receptor beta chains presented below share a single source sample, sequenced in a study of cytotoxic CD8 clonotypes in ibrutinib-treated CLL. Sequenced by immunoSEQ multiplex PCR; TCRdb stores in-frame clones only, minus some. The sample lists approximately 210,000 clones; about two thirds were seen once. Sequencing used PBMCs, obtained after 24 months of ibrutinib treatment. Receptor source: a human donor with chronic lymphocytic leukemia.

The chain joins TRBV7-9 to TRBJ2-7; 9 nucleotides align to TRBD2. Germline CDR1 reads SEHNR; CDR2 reads FQNEAQ (reference sequence). With V trimmed by 3 bases and J by 4 bases, 4 bases remained unmatched. The CDR3 is 14 amino acids. This CDR3 is CASSFLAGSYEQYF. The CDR3 bases are TGTGCCAGCAGCTTTCTAGCGGGGTCTTACGAGCAGTACTTC.

The chain carries TRBV4-1 and TRBJ2-7, with TRBD1 as a possible D gene (5 bases). Germline CDR1 and CDR2: MGHRA and YSYEKL. CDR3 length equals 13 residues. The ends were cut back, 3 bases at V and 1 base at J, with 7 bases in the middle. Here the CDR3 reads CASSHRDSYEQYF. The CDR3 DNA reads TGCGCCAGCAGCCACAGGGATTCCTACGAGCAGTACTTC.

This chain joins TRBV5-8 and TRBJ1-1, with 10 bases that match TRBD1. The CDR3 totals 14 residues. V trimming: 5 bases; J trimming: 1 base; junction bases outside the gene matches: 2. CDR1 is SGHTS and CDR2 is YDEGEE in the germline V gene. The CDR3 protein is CASSRTGGNTEAFF. In nucleotides, the CDR3 is TGTGCCAGCAGTAGGACAGGGGGGAACACTGAAGCTTTCTTT.

The rearrangement joins TRBV5-1 to TRBJ2-7; D gene uncertain. The ends were cut back, 0 bases at V and 10 bases at J, with 11 bases in the middle. The germline V gene encodes CDR1 SGHRS and CDR2 YFSETQ. This CDR3 contains 12 residues. The CDR3: CASSLVGDHQYF. For the CDR3, the DNA is TGCGCCAGCAGCTTGGTAGGTGACCATCAGTACTTC.

This clone was seen only once. This sequence joins TRBV4-3 and TRBJ2-5; TRBD1 matches 9 bases. The CDR3 consists of 15 residues. Germline CDR1 reads LGHNA; CDR2 reads YSLEER. The trim removed 1 base at V and 5 bases at J, leaving 5 bases unmatched. CDR3 region: CASSQGTGEGETQYF. Here the CDR3 DNA reads TGCGCCAGCAGCCAAGGGACAGGGGAGGGGGAGACCCAGTACTTC.

This chain joins TRBV7-2 and TRBJ1-2; D perhaps matches TRBD1 (6 bases). Trimming stripped 1 base from V and 7 bases from J, with 13 bases between. The CDR3 loop spans 14 amino acids. Germline CDR1 SGHTA, CDR2 FQGNSA. CDR3 in amino acids: CASSLEGGVSGYTF. The CDR3 DNA follows: TGTGCCAGCAGCTTAGAAGGGGGGGTATCTGGCTACACCTTC.

The chain uses TRBV6-1 and TRBJ2-7, with 12 bases fitting TRBD2. Germline V gene data show CDR1 as MNHNS and CDR2 as SASEGT. This CDR3 comprises 16 residues. The trim removed 4 bases at V and 2 bases at J, leaving 6 bases unmatched. The CDR3 DNA reads as TGTGCCAGCAGTGGACTAGCGGGAGTTGGGGCCTACGAGCAGTACTTC. Amino acid sequence: CASSGLAGVGAYEQYF.

The gene calls are TRBV15 and TRBJ2-1; D unresolved. The CDR3 runs 16 residues. The germline CDR1 and CDR2 sequences are LNHNV and YYDKDF (reference sequence). The V end lost 1 base, the J end lost 9 bases, and 19 bases lay between the germline ends. The CDR3 DNA sequence: TGTGCCACCAGCAGAGTCGTCTTCTCATTTCCTCGTGAGCAGTTCTTC. It codes for CATSRVVFSFPREQFF.

The V call is TRBV29-1, the J call TRBJ2-7; 10 bases match TRBD1. The CDR3 covers 14 residues. Germline values: CDR1 SQVTM, CDR2 ANQGSEA. V was clipped by 6 bases and J by 1 base; unmatched bases: 6. The CDR3 spells CSVAGTGVSYEQYF. The CDR3 nucleotides are TGCAGCGTCGCCGGGACAGGGGTATCCTACGAGCAGTACTTC.

The chain recombines TRBV11-1 with TRBJ2-7; TRBD2 agrees at 8 bases. This CDR3 region has 15 residues. The germline gives CDR1 SGHAT, CDR2 FQDESV (reference sequence). The junction had 2 bases not matched to a gene; V was cut back by 1 base and J by 0 bases. The CDR3 protein is CASSLVAGSSYEQYF. The CDR3 DNA sequence: TGTGCCAGCAGCTTAGTAGCGGGATCCTCCTACGAGCAGTACTTC.

J is TRBJ1-5 and V is TRBV10-3, with 7 bases lining up with TRBD1. V was clipped by 2 bases and J by 2 bases; unmatched bases: 6. The CDR3 consists of 16 residues. Germline assignment: CDR1 ENHRY and CDR2 SYGVKD. The CDR3 sequence: CAISERGQGGNQPQHF. In DNA form, the CDR3 reads TGTGCCATCAGTGAGAGGGGGCAGGGTGGCAATCAGCCCCAGCATTTT.

This clone has more than one count but fewer than ten. The chain has TRBV4-1 and TRBJ1-5, with TRBD1 as a possible D gene (6 bases). The germline V gene encodes CDR1 MGHRA and CDR2 YSYEKL. V was shortened by 4 bases and J by 4 bases, with 14 bases between the two germline ends. This CDR3 is built from 15 residues. The CDR3 is CASSLRQVGNQPQHF. The CDR3 DNA reads as TGCGCCAGCAGCCTTAGACAGGTCGGTAATCAGCCCCAGCATTTT.

To note about this clone: Other DNA sequences from this sample encode an identical CDR3 as well. This chain joins TRBV7-9 and TRBJ2-7; the match to TRBD1 covers 7 bases. CDR1 and CDR2 (germline): SEHNR, FQNEAQ (reference sequence). V dropped 5 bases and J dropped 3; count of bases not matched to a gene: 1. The CDR3 consists of 12 residues. Written as DNA, the CDR3 is TGTGCCAGCAGCCGACAGGGCTACGAGCAGTACTTC. It codes for CASSRQGYEQYF.

The rearrangement joins TRBV27 to TRBJ2-7; 16 bases are a match to TRBD2. The CDR3 has 15 amino acids. Per germline, CDR1 MNHEY and CDR2 SMNVEV (reference sequence). V dropped 4 bases and J dropped 5; count of bases not matched to a gene: 2. The CDR3 protein is CASSWGLAGGNEQYF. The CDR3 DNA reads as TGTGCCAGCAGTTGGGGACTAGCGGGAGGGAACGAGCAGTACTTC.

The genes are TRBV7-9 and TRBJ2-1, with 7 bases matching TRBD2. The J segment lost 8 bases and the V segment lost 4 bases, leaving 11 bases of the junction unmatched. Germline V gene sequence: CDR1 SEHNR, CDR2 FQNEAQ (reference sequence). CDR3 size: 15 residues. Here the CDR3 reads CASSSPGTTQDEQFF. The CDR3 DNA follows: TGTGCCAGCAGCTCTCCCGGGACTACCCAAGATGAGCAGTTCTTC.

This clone showed up just a few times. V and J are TRBV5-4 and TRBJ2-5; TRBD1 matches at 7 bases. Germline trimming cut 4 bases from V and 1 base from J; bases unmatched to any gene: 4. The CDR3 has 14 amino acids. Germline loops: CDR1 SGHNT, CDR2 YYREEE (reference sequence). CDR3 sequence: CASSLTGIQETQYF. The CDR3 DNA sequence: TGTGCCAGCAGCCTGACAGGGATCCAAGAGACCCAGTACTTC.

The V gene is TRBV5-1, the J gene TRBJ2-7, with 14 bases fitting TRBD2. Germline trimming cut 4 bases from V and 2 bases from J; bases unmatched to any gene: 11. This CDR3 comprises 18 residues. In germline, CDR1 is SGHRS, CDR2 YFSETQ. CDR3 in amino acids: CASSPTGTSGSFTYEQYF. The DNA for the CDR3 is TGCGCCAGCAGCCCTACCGGGACTAGCGGGAGTTTCACCTACGAGCAGTACTTC.

The CDR3 here is CASSPITGQVNTGELFF. The CDR3 DNA reads TGTGCCAGCAGCCCTATAACCGGGCAGGTGAACACCGGGGAGCTGTTTTTT. The gene calls are TRBV27 and TRBJ2-2; D gene ambiguous. Trimming removed 6 bases from V and 1 base from J, with 18 bases in between. This CDR3 is 17 amino acids long. Germline loops: CDR1 MNHEY, CDR2 SMNVEV (reference sequence).

This sequence joins TRBV19 and TRBJ2-7, with 7 bases fitting TRBD1. Germline V CDR1 and CDR2: LNHDA, SQIVND (reference sequence). The CDR3 contains 14 residues. V shed 1 base, J shed 4 bases, and the junction held 4 bases outside the gene matches. DNA of the CDR3: TGTGCCAGTAGTATAGTTGGGACAGCTTACGAGCAGTACTTC. Translated, it gives CASSIVGTAYEQYF.

A few counts support this clone. The CDR3 loop reads CASRPRVNTEAFF. The CDR3 DNA sequence: TGTGCCAGCAGACCCAGAGTGAACACTGAAGCTTTCTTT. The chain uses TRBV7-9 and TRBJ1-1; D gene unclear. CDR1 is SEHNR, CDR2 FQNEAQ, per germline (reference sequence). Trimming removed 6 bases at V and 0 bases at J, with 8 bases between. CDR3 length equals 13 residues.

The chain links TRBV27 to TRBJ2-7; D not resolved. CDR1 MNHEY and CDR2 SMNVEV come from the germline V gene (reference sequence). Trimming left V 6 bases short and J 6 bases short, with 18 bases between. This CDR3 contains 14 residues. The CDR3 protein is CASSLENQATEQYF. The CDR3 region has the DNA TGTGCCAGCAGCCTAGAAAACCAGGCTACCGAGCAGTACTTC.

The chain couples TRBV5-1 to TRBJ2-3; the D is unclear. Germline CDR1 reads SGHRS; CDR2 reads YFSETQ. This CDR3 has 16 amino acids. Between the trimmed V and J ends, which lost 0 bases and 6 bases, there was a span of 17 bases. The CDR3 region has the DNA TGCGCCAGCAGCTTGGAGCACAGAATCCTCTCGGATACGCAGTATTTT. Its protein product is CASSLEHRILSDTQYF. Supplemented by reference TRBV5-1 and TRBJ2-3, the full variable domain reads KAGVTQTPRYLIKTRGQQVTLSCSPISGHRSVSWYQQTPGQGLQFLFEYFSETQRNKGNFPGRFSGRQFSNSRSEMNVSTLELGDSALYLCASSLEHRILSDTQYFGPGTRLTVL.

The chain combines TRBV30 with TRBJ1-4, with D unresolved. V lost 3 bases and J lost 0, with 8 bases in between. Germline V CDR1 and CDR2: GTSNPN, SVGIG (reference sequence). The CDR3 loop spans 14 amino acids. DNA of the CDR3: TGTGCCTGGAGAAGTTCTACAACTAATGAAAAACTGTTTTTT. It translates to CAWRSSTTNEKLFF.